This T cell receptor (beta chain) emerged from a study of blood T cell repertoires in COVID-19. Study details: T cells, B-cell-depleted T cells, or PBMCs provided the cDNA or gDNA that served as material.

The CDR3 has 14 amino acids. Germline V gene lookup returns CDR1 MNHEY and CDR2 SVGAGI. V was cut by 5 bases and J by 2 bases, with 10 bases left in between. Followed over time, Seattle patients had been enrolled while infection was active. Using immunoSEQ multiplex PCR, the repertoire was profiled, and TCRdb retains in-frame clones only, with some absent. Of more than 200,000 clones in the sample, around 90% were seen once. The chain employs TRBV6-5 and TRBJ1-5; maybe TRBD1 (6 bases). Sequencing used peripheral blood. This sequence originates from a woman aged 55 to 70 with COVID-19, enrolled during active disease. The CDR3 loop reads CASSQGNGNQPQHF. CDR3 coding DNA: TGTGCCAGCAGTCAGGGGAACGGCAATCAGCCCCAGCATTTT.